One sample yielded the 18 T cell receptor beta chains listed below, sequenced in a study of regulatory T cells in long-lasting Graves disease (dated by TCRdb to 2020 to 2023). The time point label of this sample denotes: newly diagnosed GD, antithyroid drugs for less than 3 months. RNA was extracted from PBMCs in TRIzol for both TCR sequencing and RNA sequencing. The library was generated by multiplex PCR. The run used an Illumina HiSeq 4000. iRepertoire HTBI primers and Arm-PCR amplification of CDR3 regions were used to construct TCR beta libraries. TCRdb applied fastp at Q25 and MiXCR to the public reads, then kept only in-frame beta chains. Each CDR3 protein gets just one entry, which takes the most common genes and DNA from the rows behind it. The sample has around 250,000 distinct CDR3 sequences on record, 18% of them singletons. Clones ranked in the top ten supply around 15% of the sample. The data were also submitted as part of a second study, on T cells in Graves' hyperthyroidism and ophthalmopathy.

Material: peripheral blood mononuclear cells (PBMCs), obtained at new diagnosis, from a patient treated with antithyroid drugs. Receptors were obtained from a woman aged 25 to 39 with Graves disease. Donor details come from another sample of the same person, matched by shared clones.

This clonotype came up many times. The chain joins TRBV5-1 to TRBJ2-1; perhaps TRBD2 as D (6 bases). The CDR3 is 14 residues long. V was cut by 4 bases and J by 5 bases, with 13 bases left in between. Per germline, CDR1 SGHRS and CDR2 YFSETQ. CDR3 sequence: CASSPWDFDNEQFF. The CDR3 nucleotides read TGCGCCAGCAGCCCCTGGGACTTTGACAATGAGCAGTTCTTC.

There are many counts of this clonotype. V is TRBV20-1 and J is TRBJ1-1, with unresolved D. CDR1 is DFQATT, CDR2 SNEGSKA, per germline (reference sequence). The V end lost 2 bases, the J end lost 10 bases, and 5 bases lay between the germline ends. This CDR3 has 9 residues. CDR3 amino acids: CSARRSAFF. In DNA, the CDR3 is TGCAGTGCTAGACGTTCAGCTTTCTTT.

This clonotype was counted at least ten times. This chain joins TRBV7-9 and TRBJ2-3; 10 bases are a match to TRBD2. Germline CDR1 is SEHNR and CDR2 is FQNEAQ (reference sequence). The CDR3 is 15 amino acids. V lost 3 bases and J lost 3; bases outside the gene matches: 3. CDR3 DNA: TGTGCCAGCAGCTTGCTAGCGGGGGAGACAGATACGCAGTATTTT. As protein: CASSLLAGETDTQYF. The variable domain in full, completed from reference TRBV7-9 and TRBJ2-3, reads DTGVSQNPRHKITKRGQNVTFRCDPISEHNRLYWYRQTLGQGPEFLTYFQNEAQLEKSRLLSDRFSAERPKGSFSTLEIQRTEQGDSAMYLCASSLLAGETDTQYFGPGTRLTVL.

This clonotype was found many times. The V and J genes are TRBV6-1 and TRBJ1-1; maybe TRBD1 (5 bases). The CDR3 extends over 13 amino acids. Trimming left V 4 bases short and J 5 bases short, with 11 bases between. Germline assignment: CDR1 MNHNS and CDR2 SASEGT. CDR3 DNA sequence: TGTGCCAGCAGTGCAGGGATTCGGACTGAAGCTTTCTTT. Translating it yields CASSAGIRTEAFF.

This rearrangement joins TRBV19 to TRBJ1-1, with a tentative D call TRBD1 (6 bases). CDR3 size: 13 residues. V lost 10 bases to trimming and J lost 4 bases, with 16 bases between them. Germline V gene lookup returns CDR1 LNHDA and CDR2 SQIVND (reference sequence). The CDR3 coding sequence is TGTGCCACTGAGGGTGTAGGGGGCACTGAAGCTTTCTTT. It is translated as CATEGVGGTEAFF.

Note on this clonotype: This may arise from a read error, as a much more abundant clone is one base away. Written as DNA, the CDR3 is TGTGCCAGCGGGGGGGACGGAACACAAAACATTCTGTACTTC. Its translation: CASGGDGTQNILYF. This chain joins TRBV12-3 or TRBV12-4 and TRBJ2-4; TRBD2 matches at 7 bases. The CDR3 consists of 14 residues.

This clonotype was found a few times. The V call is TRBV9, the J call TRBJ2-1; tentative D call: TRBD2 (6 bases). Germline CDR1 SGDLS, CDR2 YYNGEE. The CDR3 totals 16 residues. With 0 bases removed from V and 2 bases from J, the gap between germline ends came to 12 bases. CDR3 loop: CASSVEVWGAYNEQFF. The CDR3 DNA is TGTGCCAGCAGCGTAGAGGTGTGGGGGGCCTACAATGAGCAGTTCTTC.

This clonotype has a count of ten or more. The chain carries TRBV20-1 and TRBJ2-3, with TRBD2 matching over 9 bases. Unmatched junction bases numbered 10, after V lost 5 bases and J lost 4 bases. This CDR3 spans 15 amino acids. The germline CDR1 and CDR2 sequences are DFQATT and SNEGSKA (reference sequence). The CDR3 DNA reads TGCAGTGCTCGGGCATGGGGACTAGCTGCAGATACGCAGTATTTT. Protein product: CSARAWGLAADTQYF.

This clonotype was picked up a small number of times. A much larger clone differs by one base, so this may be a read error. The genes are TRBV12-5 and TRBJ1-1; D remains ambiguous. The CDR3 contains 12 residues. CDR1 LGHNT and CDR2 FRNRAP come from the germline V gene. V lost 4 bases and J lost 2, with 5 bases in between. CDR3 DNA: TGTGCTAGTGGTTCGGCTAACACTGAAGCTTTCTTT. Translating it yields CASGSANTEAFF.

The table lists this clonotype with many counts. CDR3 nucleotides: TGTGCCAGCAGTTTGACGTCCGGGGAGCTGTTTTTT. Protein sequence: CASSLTSGELFF. The rearrangement uses TRBV6-2 or TRBV6-3 and TRBJ2-2; D is unresolved. Germline loops: CDR1 MNHEY, CDR2 SVGEGT. Trimming stripped 4 bases from V and 6 bases from J, with 6 bases between. The CDR3 loop spans 12 amino acids.

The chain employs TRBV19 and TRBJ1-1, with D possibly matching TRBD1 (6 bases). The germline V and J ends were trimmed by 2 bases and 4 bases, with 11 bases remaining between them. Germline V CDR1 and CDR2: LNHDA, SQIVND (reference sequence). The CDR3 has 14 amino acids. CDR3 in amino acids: CASSITGAVTEAFF. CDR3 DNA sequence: TGTGCCAGTAGTATAACGGGGGCGGTCACTGAAGCTTTCTTT.

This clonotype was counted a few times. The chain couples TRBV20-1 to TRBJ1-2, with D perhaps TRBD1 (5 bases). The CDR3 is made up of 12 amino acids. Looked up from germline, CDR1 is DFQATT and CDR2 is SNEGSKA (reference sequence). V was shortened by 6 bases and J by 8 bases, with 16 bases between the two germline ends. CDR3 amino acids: CSAGVKMDGYTF. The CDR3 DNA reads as TGCAGTGCGGGGGTCAAAATGGACGGCTACACCTTC.

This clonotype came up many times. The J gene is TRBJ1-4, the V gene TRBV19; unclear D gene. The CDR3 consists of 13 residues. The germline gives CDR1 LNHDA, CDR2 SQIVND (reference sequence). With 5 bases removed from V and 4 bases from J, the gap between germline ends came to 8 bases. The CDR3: CASSPEINEKLFF. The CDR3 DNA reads TGTGCCAGTAGTCCGGAGATTAATGAAAAACTGTTTTTT.

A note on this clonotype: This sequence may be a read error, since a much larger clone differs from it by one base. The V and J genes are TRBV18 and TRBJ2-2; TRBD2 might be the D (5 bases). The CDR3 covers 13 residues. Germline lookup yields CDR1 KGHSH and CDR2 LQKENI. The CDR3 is CASSPPNTGELSF. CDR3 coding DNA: TGTGCCAGCTCACCACCGAACACCGGGGAGCTGTCTTTT.

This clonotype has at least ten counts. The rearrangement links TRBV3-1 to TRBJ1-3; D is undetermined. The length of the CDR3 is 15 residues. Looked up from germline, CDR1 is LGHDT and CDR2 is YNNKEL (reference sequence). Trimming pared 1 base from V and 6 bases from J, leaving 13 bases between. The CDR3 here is CASSQGLKGENTIYF. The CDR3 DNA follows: TGTGCCAGCAGCCAAGGACTCAAGGGTGAAAACACCATATATTTT.

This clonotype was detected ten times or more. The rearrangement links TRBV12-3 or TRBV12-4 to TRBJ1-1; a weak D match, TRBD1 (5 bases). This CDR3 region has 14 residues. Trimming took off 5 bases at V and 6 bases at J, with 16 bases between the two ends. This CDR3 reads CASSPPGRSAEAFF. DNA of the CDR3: TGTGCCAGCAGTCCACCAGGGCGGTCTGCTGAAGCTTTCTTT.

The CDR3 DNA is TGCGCCAGCAGCTTGGAAGAGCGGGGCAGCACAGATACGCAGTATTTT. As protein: CASSLEERGSTDTQYF. This rearrangement joins TRBV5-1 to TRBJ2-3, with TRBD2 matching 7 bases. CDR1 is SGHRS and CDR2 is YFSETQ in the germline V gene. The CDR3 consists of 16 residues. Germline trimming cut 0 bases from V and 0 bases from J; bases unmatched to any gene: 4.

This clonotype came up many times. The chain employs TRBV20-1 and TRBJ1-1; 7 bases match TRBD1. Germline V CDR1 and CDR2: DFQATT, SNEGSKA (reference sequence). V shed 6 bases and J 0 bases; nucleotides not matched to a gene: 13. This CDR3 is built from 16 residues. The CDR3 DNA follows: TGCAGTGCCTTGACAGGGAGAAGAATCATGAACACTGAAGCTTTCTTT. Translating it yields CSALTGRRIMNTEAFF.